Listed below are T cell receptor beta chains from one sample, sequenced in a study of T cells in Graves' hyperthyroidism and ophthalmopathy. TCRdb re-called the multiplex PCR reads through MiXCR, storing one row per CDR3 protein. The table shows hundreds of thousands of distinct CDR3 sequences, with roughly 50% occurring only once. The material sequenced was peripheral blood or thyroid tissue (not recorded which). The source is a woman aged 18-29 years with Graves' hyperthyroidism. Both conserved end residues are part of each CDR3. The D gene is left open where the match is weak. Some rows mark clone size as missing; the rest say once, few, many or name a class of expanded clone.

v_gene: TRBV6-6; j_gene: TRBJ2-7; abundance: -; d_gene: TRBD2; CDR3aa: CASSKTGLAYEQYF; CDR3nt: TGTGCCAGCAGTAAAACAGGACTAGCCTACGAGCAGTACTTC
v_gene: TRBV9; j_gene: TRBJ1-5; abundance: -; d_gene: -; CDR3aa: CASNNGNQPQHF; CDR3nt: TGTGCCAGCAACAACGGGAATCAGCCCCAGCATTTT
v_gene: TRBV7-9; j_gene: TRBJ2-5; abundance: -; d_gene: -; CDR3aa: CASSLAGIDETQYF; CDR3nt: TGTGCCAGCAGCTTAGCTGGAATCGACGAGACCCAGTACTTC
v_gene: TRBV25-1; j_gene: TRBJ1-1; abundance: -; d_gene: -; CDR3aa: CASSAPMVGREAFF; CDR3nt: TGTGCCAGCAGTGCTCCCATGGTGGGCAGGGAAGCTTTCTTT
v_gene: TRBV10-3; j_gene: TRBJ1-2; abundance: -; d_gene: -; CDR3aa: CAISETGNYGYTF; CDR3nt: TGTGCCATCAGTGAAACAGGGAACTATGGCTACACCTTC
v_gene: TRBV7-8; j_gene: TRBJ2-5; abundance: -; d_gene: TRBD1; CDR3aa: CASSRGYTGGFSETQYF; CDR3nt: TGTGCCAGCAGCCGAGGATATACAGGGGGCTTTTCGGAGACCCAGTACTTC
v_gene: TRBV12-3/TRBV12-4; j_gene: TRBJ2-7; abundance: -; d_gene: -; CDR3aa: CASGTSQGYYEQYF; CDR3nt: TGTGCCAGCGGCACTTCCCAGGGGTACTACGAGCAGTACTTC
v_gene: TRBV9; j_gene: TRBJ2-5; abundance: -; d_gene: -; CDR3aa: CASSVAGSAETQYF; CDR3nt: TGTGCCAGCAGCGTAGCAGGGAGTGCGGAGACCCAGTACTTC
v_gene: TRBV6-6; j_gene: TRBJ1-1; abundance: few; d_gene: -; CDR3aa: CASRKDKTNTEAFF; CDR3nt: TGTGCCAGCAGAAAGGACAAGACGAACACTGAAGCTTTCTTT
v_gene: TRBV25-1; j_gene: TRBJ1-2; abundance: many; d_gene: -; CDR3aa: CASSVSGIGGGYTF; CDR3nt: TGTGCCAGCAGTGTTTCGGGCATCGGCGGTGGCTACACCTTC
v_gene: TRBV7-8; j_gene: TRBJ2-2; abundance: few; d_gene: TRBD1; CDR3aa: CASSLGTGGAPGTGELFF; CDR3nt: TGTGCCAGCAGCTTGGGGACAGGGGGCGCCCCGGGCACCGGGGAGCTGTTTTTT
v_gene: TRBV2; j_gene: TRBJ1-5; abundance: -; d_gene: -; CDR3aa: CASSEAGLGGQPQHF; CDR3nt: TGTGCCAGCAGTGAAGCGGGGCTCGGGGGGCAGCCCCAGCATTTT
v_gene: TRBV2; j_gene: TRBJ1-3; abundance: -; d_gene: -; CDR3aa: CASRGGQSSGNTIYF; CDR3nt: TGTGCCAGCAGAGGGGGTCAGTCCTCTGGAAACACCATATATTTT
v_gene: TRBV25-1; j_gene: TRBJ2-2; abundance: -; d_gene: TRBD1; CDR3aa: CASSPTLDRGTGELFF; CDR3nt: TGTGCCAGCAGTCCAACTCTCGACAGGGGAACCGGGGAGCTGTTTTTT
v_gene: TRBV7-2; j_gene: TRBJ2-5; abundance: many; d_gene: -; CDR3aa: CASSQVGPGETQYF; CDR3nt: TGTGCCAGCAGCCAAGTGGGACCTGGGGAGACCCAGTACTTC
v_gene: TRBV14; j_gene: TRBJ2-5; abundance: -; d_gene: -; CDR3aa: CASSPQMTAARETQYF; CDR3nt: TGTGCCAGCAGCCCACAAATGACAGCGGCTCGAGAGACCCAGTACTTC
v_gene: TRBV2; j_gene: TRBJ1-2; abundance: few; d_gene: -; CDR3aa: CASSLSLQVEYGYTF; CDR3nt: TGTGCCAGCAGTTTGAGTCTTCAAGTCGAATATGGCTACACCTTC
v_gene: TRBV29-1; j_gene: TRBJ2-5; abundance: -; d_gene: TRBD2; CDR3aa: CSGESGRGETQCF; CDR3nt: TGCAGCGGGGAAAGCGGGAGAGGAGAGACCCAGTGCTTC
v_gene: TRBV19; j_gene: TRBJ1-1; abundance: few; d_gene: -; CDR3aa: CASSTGGGGATEAFF; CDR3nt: TGTGCCAGTAGTACCGGGGGAGGGGGGGCCACTGAAGCTTTCTTT
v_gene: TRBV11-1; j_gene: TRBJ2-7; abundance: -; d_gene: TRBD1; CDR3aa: CASRVGQGASYEQYF; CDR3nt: TGTGCCAGCAGGGTCGGACAGGGGGCTTCCTACGAGCAGTACTTC
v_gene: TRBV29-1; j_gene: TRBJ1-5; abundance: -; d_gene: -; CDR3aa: CSVELSTWSTPGSNQPQHF; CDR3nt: TGCAGCGTTGAACTTTCTACGTGGTCGACTCCTGGTAGCAATCAGCCCCAGCATTTT
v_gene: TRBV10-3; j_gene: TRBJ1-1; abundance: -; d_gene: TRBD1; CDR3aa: CAITKQGAKTEAFF; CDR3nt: TGTGCCATCACAAAACAGGGGGCGAAGACTGAAGCTTTCTTT
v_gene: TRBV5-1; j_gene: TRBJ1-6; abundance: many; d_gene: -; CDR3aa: CASSLSRPGSPLHF; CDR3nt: TGCGCCAGCAGCTTGAGTAGGCCGGGTTCACCCCTCCACTTT
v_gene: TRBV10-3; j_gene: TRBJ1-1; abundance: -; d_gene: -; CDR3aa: CAISDNRVGTEAFF; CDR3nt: TGTGCCATCAGTGACAACAGGGTGGGCACTGAAGCTTTCTTT
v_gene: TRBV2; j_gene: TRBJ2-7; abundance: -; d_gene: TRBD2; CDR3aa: CASSASSGGEQYF; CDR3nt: TGTGCCAGCAGTGCGAGTTCGGGGGGCGAGCAGTACTTC
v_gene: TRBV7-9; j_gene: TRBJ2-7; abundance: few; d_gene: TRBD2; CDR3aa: CASSPPLAGSYEQYF; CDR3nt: TGTGCCAGCAGCCCACCCCTAGCGGGAAGCTACGAGCAGTACTTC
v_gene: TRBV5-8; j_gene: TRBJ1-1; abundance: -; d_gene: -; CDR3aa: CASSLAGTAWETEAFF; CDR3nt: TGTGCCAGCAGCTTGGCCGGGACGGCTTGGGAAACTGAAGCTTTCTTT
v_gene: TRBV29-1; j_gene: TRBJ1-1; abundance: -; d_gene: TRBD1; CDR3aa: CAWTGAGSTEAFF; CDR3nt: TGTGCCTGGACAGGGGCGGGAAGCACTGAAGCTTTCTTT
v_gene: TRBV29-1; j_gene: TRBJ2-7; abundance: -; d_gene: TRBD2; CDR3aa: CSVGSGSFHEQYF; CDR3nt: TGCAGCGTTGGTAGCGGGAGTTTCCACGAGCAGTACTTC
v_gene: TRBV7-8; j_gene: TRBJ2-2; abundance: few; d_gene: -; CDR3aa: CASSSYTPNTGELFF; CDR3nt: TGTGCCAGCAGCTCCTACACCCCGAACACCGGGGAGCTGTTTTTT
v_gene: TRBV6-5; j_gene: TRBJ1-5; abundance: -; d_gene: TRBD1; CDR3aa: CASGYSRQGGQPQHF; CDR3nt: TGTGCCAGCGGTTACTCAAGACAGGGGGGTCAGCCCCAGCATTTT
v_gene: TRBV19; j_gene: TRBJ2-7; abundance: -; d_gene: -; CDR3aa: CASSISGIGEQYF; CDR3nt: TGTGCCAGTAGTATATCAGGGATCGGCGAGCAGTACTTC
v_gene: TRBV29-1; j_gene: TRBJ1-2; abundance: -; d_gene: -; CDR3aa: CSQGAGYFDGYTF; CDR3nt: TGCAGCCAAGGCGCAGGGTACTTCGATGGCTACACCTTC
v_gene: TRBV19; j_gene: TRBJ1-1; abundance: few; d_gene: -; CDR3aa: CASSTPTQAMNTEAFF; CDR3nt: TGTGCCAGTAGTACGCCAACGCAGGCCATGAACACTGAAGCTTTCTTT
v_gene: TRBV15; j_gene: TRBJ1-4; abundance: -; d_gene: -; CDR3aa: CATSGTQGKNSNEKLFF; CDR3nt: TGTGCCACCAGCGGCACGCAGGGGAAGAACTCTAATGAAAAACTGTTTTTT
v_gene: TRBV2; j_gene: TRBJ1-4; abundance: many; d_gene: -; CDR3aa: CASWSLEKLFF; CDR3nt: TGTGCCAGCTGGAGCCTTGAAAAACTGTTTTTT
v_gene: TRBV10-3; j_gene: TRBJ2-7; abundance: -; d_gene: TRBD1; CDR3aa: CASSWGQGYYEQYF; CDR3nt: TGTGCCAGCAGTTGGGGACAGGGATACTACGAGCAGTACTTC
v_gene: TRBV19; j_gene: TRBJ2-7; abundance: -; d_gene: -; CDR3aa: CASSPSGIHEQYF; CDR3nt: TGTGCCAGCAGCCCCTCAGGTATCCACGAGCAGTACTTC
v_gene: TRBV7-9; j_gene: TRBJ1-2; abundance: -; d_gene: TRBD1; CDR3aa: CASSSGGQGYFGYTF; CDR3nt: TGTGCCAGCTCATCCGGCGGACAGGGCTATTTCGGCTACACCTTC
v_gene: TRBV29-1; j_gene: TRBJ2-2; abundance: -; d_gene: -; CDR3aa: CSVLGVSTGELFF; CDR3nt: TGCAGCGTTCTAGGCGTCAGCACCGGGGAGCTGTTTTTT
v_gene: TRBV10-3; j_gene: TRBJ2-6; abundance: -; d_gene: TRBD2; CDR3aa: CAIKGLAELWGQRPDF; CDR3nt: TGTGCCATCAAGGGACTAGCGGAGCTCTGGGGCCAACGTCCTGACTTC
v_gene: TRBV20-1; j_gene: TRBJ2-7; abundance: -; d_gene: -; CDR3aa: CSAGDTVYEQYF; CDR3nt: TGCAGTGCGGGGGACACTGTCTACGAGCAGTACTTC
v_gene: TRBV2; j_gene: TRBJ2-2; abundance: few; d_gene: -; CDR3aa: CASSRLTAFANTGELFF; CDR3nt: TGTGCCAGCAGCCGGTTGACCGCTTTCGCGAACACCGGGGAGCTGTTTTTT
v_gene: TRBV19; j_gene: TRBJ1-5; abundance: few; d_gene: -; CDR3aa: CASKEGIGPQHF; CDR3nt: TGTGCCAGTAAAGAGGGGATCGGGCCCCAGCATTTT
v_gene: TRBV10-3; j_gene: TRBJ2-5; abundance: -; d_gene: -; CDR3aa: CAIKGGRTETQYF; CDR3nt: TGTGCCATCAAGGGGGGGCGCACAGAGACCCAGTACTTC
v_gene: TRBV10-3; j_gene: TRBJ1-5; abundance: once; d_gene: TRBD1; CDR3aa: CASRAGTGGCHSNQPQHF; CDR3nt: TGTGCCAGCAGGGCCGGGACAGGGGGCTGTCATAGCAATCAGCCCCAGCATTTT